Below are 13 T cell receptor beta chains sequenced from a single sample in a study of identical twins. TCRdb re-derived calls from the 5' RACE reads in MiXCR, one entry per CDR3 protein. Of 1.5 million to 2 million distinct CDR3 sequences listed, about 32% are singletons. Sequencing was carried out using cord blood. The receptor source for this set is a newborn girl in good health.

This sequence joins TRBV29-1 and TRBJ1-6; a possible D gene is TRBD1 (5 bases). This CDR3 has 17 amino acids. Trimming removed 7 bases from V and 0 bases from J, with 19 bases in between. Germline-derived CDR1 and CDR2 are SQVTM and ANQGSEA. The CDR3 sequence is CSARGIAKSSYNSPLHF. In nucleotides, the CDR3 is TGCAGCGCGAGGGGCATTGCCAAGAGCTCCTATAATTCACCCCTCCACTTT.

J is TRBJ1-1 and V is TRBV5-6, with TRBD1 matching over 7 bases. The CDR3 covers 15 residues. The junction had 13 bases not matched to a gene; V was cut back by 5 bases and J by 6 bases. CDR1 SGHDT and CDR2 YYEEEE come from the germline V gene. The CDR3 DNA sequence: TGTGCCAGCAGACCCTTGGACAGGCCGGGTCCTGAAGCTTTCTTT. This codes for CASRPLDRPGPEAFF.

The J gene is TRBJ2-7, the V gene TRBV20-1; D call uncertain. CDR3 length equals 14 residues. Germline V CDR1 and CDR2: DFQATT, SNEGSKA (reference sequence). V was shortened by 1 base and J by 7 bases, with 17 bases between the two germline ends. CDR3 protein: CSARGQAHTNEQYF. The DNA for the CDR3 is TGCAGTGCTAGAGGGCAGGCCCACACGAATGAGCAGTACTTC.

Turning to this clonotype: A much larger clone differs from this one at a single base, so this may be a read error. The J gene is TRBJ2-4, the V gene TRBV29-1; 8 bases align to TRBD1. V was clipped by 6 bases and J by 9 bases; unmatched bases: 7. This CDR3 has 12 residues. Germline CDR1 is SQVTM and CDR2 is ANQGSEA. CDR3 in amino acids: CSVWDRRGIQYF. CDR3 bases: TGCAGCGTCTGGGACAGGAGGGGCATTCAGTACTTC.

In its sample, this clonotype was seen a few times. The chain has TRBV7-2 and TRBJ2-1; perhaps TRBD1 as D (5 bases). V lost 1 base to trimming and J lost 8 bases, with 12 bases between them. CDR3 size: 14 residues. The germline CDR1 and CDR2 sequences are SGHTA and FQGNSA. Here the CDR3 DNA reads TGTGCCAGCAGCTTAGACCCCAGGGTCGATGAGCAGTTCTTC. This sequence encodes CASSLDPRVDEQFF.

This clonotype was detected a few times. The chain carries TRBV20-1 and TRBJ2-1; D tentatively fits TRBD1 or TRBD2 (6 bases each). The V end was cut by 7 bases, the J end by 8 bases, with 12 bases between. In germline, CDR1 is DFQATT, CDR2 SNEGSKA (reference sequence). The CDR3 runs 11 residues. The CDR3 here is CSGVGGYEQFF. The CDR3 nucleotides read TGCAGTGGTGTCGGGGGCTATGAGCAGTTCTTC.

The chain links TRBV28 to TRBJ1-2, with D uncertain. The CDR3 runs 13 residues. V was clipped by 3 bases and J by 4 bases, with 9 bases between them. CDR1 and CDR2 from the germline V gene are MDHEN and SYDVKM. CDR3 DNA: TGTGCCAGCAGTTTTGTCACGGTCTATGGCTACACCTTC. Its translation: CASSFVTVYGYTF.

The gene calls are TRBV5-1 and TRBJ2-4, with no clear D. The J call is uncertain, as TRBJ2-7 better fits the DNA end. Germline CDR1 is SGHRS and CDR2 is YFSETQ. This CDR3 is 13 amino acids long. The CDR3: CASSSTIRYEQYF. As DNA, the CDR3 is TGCGCCAGCAGCTCAACTATACGCTACGAGCAGTACTTC.

This clonotype was picked up many times. V and J are TRBV28 and TRBJ2-5, with a weak D call TRBD1 (6 bases). Looked up from germline, CDR1 is MDHEN and CDR2 is SYDVKM. Trimming removed 5 bases from V and 3 bases from J, with 16 bases in between. This CDR3 is built from 15 residues. The CDR3 sequence: CASSTSRGGEETQYF. DNA for the CDR3: TGTGCCAGCAGTACCTCAAGAGGGGGAGAAGAGACCCAGTACTTC.

There are a few counts of this clonotype. CDR3 protein: CSASRHNQPQHF. In DNA, the CDR3 is TGCAGTGCTAGTCGCCACAATCAGCCCCAGCATTTT. The genes are TRBV20-1 and TRBJ1-5; D uncertain. Between the trimmed V and J ends, which lost 3 bases and 3 bases, there was a span of 6 bases. Germline V lookup: CDR1 DFQATT, CDR2 SNEGSKA (reference sequence). This CDR3 region has 12 residues.

This rearrangement joins TRBV4-1 to TRBJ2-7, with D possibly matching TRBD2 (6 bases). Germline CDR1 and CDR2: MGHRA and YSYEKL. The V end lost 0 bases, the J end lost 3 bases, and 15 bases lay between the germline ends. CDR3 length: 16 amino acids. The DNA of the CDR3 is TGCGCCAGCAGCCAAGATTGGGGGGTCTTTCACTACGAGCAGTACTTC. Translating gives CASSQDWGVFHYEQYF.

The V call is TRBV9, the J call TRBJ1-1; D is uncertain. There are 13 residues in the CDR3. Trimming cost V 1 base and J 5 bases, with 9 bases left between them. In germline, CDR1 is SGDLS, CDR2 YYNGEE. The CDR3 nucleotides are TGTGCCAGCAGCGTATCGGGGAGGACTGAAGCTTTCTTT. Protein: CASSVSGRTEAFF. Together with reference TRBV9 and TRBJ1-1, the CDR3 gives the full variable domain: DSGVTQTPKHLITATGQRVTLRCSPRSGDLSVYWYQQSLDQGLQFLIQYYNGEERAKGNILERFSAQQFPDLHSELNLSSLELGDSALYFCASSVSGRTEAFFGQGTRLTVV.

The chain links TRBV20-1 to TRBJ2-1; 12 nucleotides line up with TRBD2. CDR3 length: 16 amino acids. Looked up from germline, CDR1 is DFQATT and CDR2 is SNEGSKA (reference sequence). V lost 5 bases and J lost 6; bases outside the gene matches: 11. The CDR3 is CSACTSGGRLLNEQFF. CDR3 in DNA: TGCAGTGCTTGCACTAGCGGGGGGCGTCTACTCAATGAGCAGTTCTTC.